These T cell receptor beta chains were read from a single sample in a study of blood T cells in healthy people across ages. TCRdb processed the 5' RACE reads anew with MiXCR; each CDR3 protein has one entry. The repertoire holds fewer than 750,000 distinct CDR3 sequences, with 40% to 50% as singletons. Sequencing was carried out using blood. The receptors were gathered from a man older than 75 in good health. Each CDR3 is given with its conserved first and last residue. A clone size is listed for some rows: how often the clone was seen (once, few, many), or a class if it is expanded.

V gene: TRBV12-3/TRBV12-4; clone size: few; J gene: TRBJ1-6; CDR3 protein: CASGRQGVTSPLHF
V gene: TRBV6-5; clone size: many; J gene: TRBJ1-6; CDR3 protein: CASSFNSDSPLHF
V gene: TRBV24-1; clone size: -; J gene: TRBJ2-6; CDR3 protein: CATSDFRGDGANVLTF
V gene: TRBV27; clone size: -; J gene: TRBJ2-7; CDR3 protein: CVSLGTGGYEQYF
V gene: TRBV25-1; clone size: -; J gene: TRBJ2-1; CDR3 protein: CASSEYGQRGEQFF
V gene: TRBV20-1; clone size: few; J gene: TRBJ1-1; CDR3 protein: CSAYGVGTEAFF
V gene: TRBV24-1; clone size: -; J gene: TRBJ1-2; CDR3 protein: CATSDLGPGGGYTF
V gene: TRBV27; clone size: -; J gene: TRBJ2-1; CDR3 protein: CASRRTSSSYNEQFF
V gene: TRBV29-1; clone size: -; J gene: TRBJ2-1; CDR3 protein: CSVGGGTKGNEQFF
V gene: TRBV7-9; clone size: -; J gene: -; CDR3 protein: CASSLGDCEQYF
V gene: TRBV27; clone size: once; J gene: TRBJ1-1; CDR3 protein: CASSLSDRDRRTEAFF
V gene: TRBV25-1; clone size: -; J gene: TRBJ1-5; CDR3 protein: CASSGPGAGQPQHF
V gene: TRBV7-9; clone size: few; J gene: TRBJ2-3; CDR3 protein: CATSGTSGTTDTQYF
V gene: TRBV4-3; clone size: -; J gene: TRBJ2-2; CDR3 protein: CASSQDRVRDGTVNTGELFF
V gene: TRBV6-6; clone size: many; J gene: TRBJ1-2; CDR3 protein: CASSHGVGEPNYGYTF
V gene: TRBV6-5; clone size: -; J gene: TRBJ2-7; CDR3 protein: CASSFGGAVSYEQYF
V gene: TRBV7-2; clone size: -; J gene: TRBJ2-6; CDR3 protein: CASSLGHLSSGANVLTF
V gene: TRBV5-1; clone size: few; J gene: TRBJ1-2; CDR3 protein: CASSFGTASNYGYTF
V gene: TRBV2; clone size: -; J gene: TRBJ1-1; CDR3 protein: CASSRKMVFF
V gene: TRBV3-1; clone size: -; J gene: TRBJ1-5; CDR3 protein: CASGRQDNQPQHF
V gene: TRBV6-5; clone size: few; J gene: TRBJ2-1; CDR3 protein: CASSSSGSGAEQFF
V gene: TRBV29-1; clone size: many; J gene: TRBJ2-5; CDR3 protein: CSVLLAGASETQYF
V gene: TRBV5-1; clone size: -; J gene: TRBJ2-1; CDR3 protein: CASSSGRTSSYNEQFF
V gene: TRBV7-2; clone size: -; J gene: TRBJ1-1; CDR3 protein: CASSPHMGGTEAFF
V gene: TRBV6-6; clone size: many; J gene: TRBJ1-4; CDR3 protein: CASRLRGFNEKLFF
V gene: TRBV20-1; clone size: few; J gene: TRBJ2-1; CDR3 protein: CSPQGGNEQFF
V gene: TRBV20-1; clone size: -; J gene: TRBJ1-5; CDR3 protein: CSATTGPNQPQHF
V gene: TRBV2; clone size: few; J gene: TRBJ2-3; CDR3 protein: CASSEDLGTDTQYF
V gene: TRBV10-2; clone size: few; J gene: TRBJ2-7; CDR3 protein: CASLQGYDEQYF
V gene: TRBV20-1; clone size: few; J gene: TRBJ1-2; CDR3 protein: CSARDRDNYGYTF
V gene: TRBV3-1; clone size: -; J gene: TRBJ1-1; CDR3 protein: CASSQGRHTEAFF
V gene: TRBV12-3/TRBV12-4; clone size: -; J gene: -; CDR3 protein: CASSLLGAEETQYF
V gene: TRBV3-1; clone size: few; J gene: TRBJ2-1; CDR3 protein: CASSQTSGGSFYNEQFF
V gene: TRBV9; clone size: few; J gene: TRBJ2-2; CDR3 protein: CASAERGVDTGELFF
V gene: TRBV12-3/TRBV12-4; clone size: once; J gene: TRBJ2-7; CDR3 protein: CASSLGVAGEYEQYF
V gene: TRBV6-6; clone size: many; J gene: TRBJ2-7; CDR3 protein: CASSSPTSGSSYEQYF
V gene: TRBV28; clone size: -; J gene: TRBJ1-2; CDR3 protein: CASSFGQAYGYTF
V gene: TRBV5-1; clone size: -; J gene: TRBJ2-5; CDR3 protein: CASSLRLDPTQETQYF
V gene: TRBV20-1; clone size: -; J gene: TRBJ1-5; CDR3 protein: CSAIQGGGNQPQHF
V gene: TRBV6-6; clone size: -; J gene: TRBJ1-1; CDR3 protein: CASSPRSANTEAFF
V gene: TRBV4-3; clone size: few; J gene: TRBJ2-4; CDR3 protein: CASSQSWGELGNIQYF
V gene: TRBV25-1; clone size: few; J gene: -; CDR3 protein: CASSEYGLTGEQYF
V gene: TRBV7-9; clone size: -; J gene: TRBJ2-5; CDR3 protein: CASSPYFASGGNEQYF
V gene: TRBV6-5; clone size: -; J gene: TRBJ2-2; CDR3 protein: CASTRTQNTGELFF
V gene: TRBV10-3; clone size: few; J gene: TRBJ2-7; CDR3 protein: CAITEFAGGKTYEQYF
V gene: TRBV20-1; clone size: many; J gene: TRBJ2-4; CDR3 protein: CSALDRGRTKNIQYF